This TCR beta chain was sequenced for a study of CD8 T cells in ankylosing spondylitis. Overall study results and limits: Significant enrichment of disease-linked clones was reportedly seen in matched ankylosing spondylitis synovial fluid.

The V gene's germline CDR1 is MNHNS and CDR2 SASEGT. Trimming shortened V by 3 bases and J by 6 bases, and 11 bases separated the two germline ends. CDR3 length: 14 amino acids. This clonotype appeared a few times. Antigen unknown. With molecular barcodes, quantitative 5'-RACE was used to make the TCR beta libraries. TCRdb fed the 5' RACE reads into MiXCR, producing one record per CDR3 protein. The repertoire holds 350,000 to 450,000 distinct CDR3 sequences, 20% seen once, with roughly 13% in the top ten. This chain joins TRBV6-1 and TRBJ2-2; D is perhaps TRBD1 or TRBD2 (5 bases each). The sequenced sample consisted of blood, either unsorted or a sorted T cell fraction (not recorded which). This receptor was obtained from a male donor with ankylosing spondylitis or in good health (not recorded which). Written as DNA, the CDR3 is TGTGCCAGCAGTGACCAGACAGCGGCCGGGGAGCTGTTTTTT. It encodes CASSDQTAAGELFF.